This T cell receptor (beta chain) was observed in a study of blood T cell repertoires in COVID-19. Study as a whole: Spain, Italy and the United States supplied samples that represented acute and convalescent COVID-19. Sources were T cells, B-cell-depleted T cells, or PBMCs; the material itself was cDNA or gDNA.

The ends lost 5 bases at V and 1 base at J; junction bases unmatched: 8. The CDR3 contains 15 residues. In germline, CDR1 is SGHTA, CDR2 FQGNSA. Seattle patients were enrolled during active infection and followed longitudinally. Authors' data handling: Counts of nucleated cells, estimated from reference gene primer amplification, were obtained. TCRdb's copy holds only in-frame clones and misses some; the assay was immunoSEQ multiplex PCR. V and J calls plus clone size are reproduced from that table; the DNA served to infer D and trimming. The sample lists 300,000 to 450,000 clones; approximately 89% were seen once.

The chain joins TRBV7-2 to TRBJ2-7, with 7 bases matching TRBD1. Sequencing was performed on peripheral blood. The sequence derives from a woman in her sixties with COVID-19, enrolled during active disease. The CDR3 region has the DNA TGTGCCAGCAGCACAGGGACAGTCCCTTCCTACGAGCAGTACTTC. Protein product: CASSTGTVPSYEQYF. Variable domain in full (rest from reference TRBV7-2 and TRBJ2-7): GAGVSQSPSNKVTEKGKDVELRCDPISGHTALYWYRQSLGQGLEFLIYFQGNSAPDKSGLPSDRFSAERTGGSVSTLTIQRTQQEDSAVYLCASSTGTVPSYEQYFGPGTRLTVT.